This record concerns one T cell receptor (beta chain) sequence. Its antigen target is currently unknown. The input lacks base qualities; no much larger clone sits a single base away. The data originate from a study of tumor-infiltrating lymphocytes in localized non-small cell lung cancer (TCRdb year 2021). Turning to the overall study: The cohort covered several histologies, both smokers and never-smokers, and patients whose samples were collected after neoadjuvant chemotherapy. Each patient provided resected tumor tissue plus uninvolved lung tissue from the same patient, with the uninvolved lung tissue described as non-adjacent to the tumor. Flow cytometry, multiplex immunofluorescence, RNA-seq, exome sequencing and proteomics were applied to the same patients as TCR sequencing, which was one of several integrated assays. The overall ICON cohort comprised over 120 surgical patients with localized non-small cell lung cancer whose tumors were resected. A total of approximately 56 patients were included in the paired tumor versus uninvolved lung comparison of immunoSEQ T-cell fraction. Here is what the overall study found, with its caveats: TCRbeta sequencing supported higher T cell infiltration in tumors than in uninvolved lung tissue, consistent with immunofluorescence CD3 counts. Recurrence-free survival showed no association with tumor T-cell fraction from TCR sequencing (p = 0.61). Because assay coverage varied across patients depending on available tissue quantity, TCR sequencing was performed for only a subset of the cohort. The TCR-derived T-cell fraction showed no difference between the flow cytometry-defined immunotypes IM1 (good prognosis) and IM2 (poor prognosis). Because different assays used different pieces of the same tissue, technical variation could not be distinguished from intratumor heterogeneity.

The CDR3 runs 14 residues from the cysteine to the phenylalanine. Only CDR3 DNA is held: 42 bases, read in frame from base 1. Sequences SGHNT (CDR1) and YYREEE (CDR2) are obtained from the germline V gene (reference sequence). V is clipped by 1 base and J by 4 bases, and the sequence between their germline boundaries is 11 bases long. ICON enrollment began in April 2016, and the last patient was enrolled in September 2018. A subcohort of 76 patients provided fresh tumor and matched uninvolved tissue for in-depth immune analyses, with TCR sequencing among those analyses. DNA for TCR sequencing was isolated from bulk tissue, and no cell sorting was done. The immunoSEQ assay used for TCR sequencing gave the T-cell fraction in both tumor and uninvolved lung tissue. Turning to the authors' computational methods: To analyze survival, patients were divided into a high T-cell fraction group (upper tertile) and a low T-cell fraction group (lower two tertiles), and the two groups were compared using a log-rank test. A signed-rank test was used to check for differences in T-cell fraction between paired tumor and uninvolved lung. Held by TCRdb, this immuneACCESS table contains in-frame sequences only and omits some clones. Under half of the omission traces to an unresolved V gene where checked; the cause of the rest is unknown. V, J and clone size reflect that table, while D and trimming were determined from the DNA. The sample table records around 16,000 clones; approximately 72% of these occur just once. The ten top clones hold over 8.5% of the sample.

The sequencing input was lung tumor tissue. This receptor was taken from a human donor with non-small cell lung cancer. The rearrangement joined TRBV5-4 to TRBJ1-1; the D gene is possibly TRBD1, with 6 bases matching. The DNA sequence reads TGTGCCAGCAGCTTGCGAGGGGGTGGCACTGAAGCTTTCTTT. Translated, it gives CASSLRGGGTEAFF.